This T cell receptor (beta chain) was captured by sequencing in a study of T cells in Graves' hyperthyroidism and ophthalmopathy. Diagnoses were established using clinical symptoms, serum thyroxine and TRAb, thyroid ultrasound and orbital computed tomography. General study points: The model foresaw ophthalmopathy a median 6.5 months prior to onset.

CDR1 is MGHRA and CDR2 is YSYEKL in the germline V gene. CDR3 size: 15 residues. V dropped 0 bases and J dropped 5 bases, with 10 bases sitting between them. To note about this clonotype: Antigen unknown.

TCR beta CDR3 regions were amplified from RNA transcripts. Initially, a first-round RT-PCR of the TCR CDR3 employed the HTBI primer set. TCRdb processed the multiplex PCR reads anew with MiXCR; each CDR3 protein has one entry. The table includes about 640,000 distinct CDR3 sequences, less than 25% detected once. The TCR sequence derives from a man younger than 45 with Graves' ophthalmopathy. The V and J genes are TRBV4-1 and TRBJ1-4, with D possibly TRBD1 on 5 matching bases. Sequences were obtained from blood. The CDR3 region has the DNA TGCGCCAGCAGCCAAGACCAGGGTGGAAATGAAAAACTGTTTTTT. It codes for CASSQDQGGNEKLFF.